This T cell receptor (beta chain) comes out of a study of cytomegalovirus exposure and HLA in healthy donors. Overall study findings and caveats: Under in vitro conditions, a few CMV-associated chains were confirmed as specific for CMV antigens.

The CDR3 spans 13 residues. Germline V gives CDR1 MNHEY, CDR2 SVGAGI. After removal of 7 bases from V and 5 bases from J, the junction contained 6 bases not matched to a gene. A multiplex PCR was run with 60 Vbeta primers and 13 Jbeta primers. Method: immunoSEQ multiplex PCR; TCRdb's copy keeps in-frame clones and lacks some. This sample has under 150,000 clones, with approximately 61% found just once. In this sample, this clone turned up once. What it binds is not known. The V call is TRBV6-5, the J call TRBJ2-7; TRBD1 matches 9 bases. This sequence originates from a middle-aged woman in good health and CMV-seronegative. The sequenced sample consisted of PBMCs. The CDR3 reads CASTDTGGNEQYF. The CDR3 nucleotides are TGTGCCAGCACCGACACAGGGGGCAACGAGCAGTACTTC.